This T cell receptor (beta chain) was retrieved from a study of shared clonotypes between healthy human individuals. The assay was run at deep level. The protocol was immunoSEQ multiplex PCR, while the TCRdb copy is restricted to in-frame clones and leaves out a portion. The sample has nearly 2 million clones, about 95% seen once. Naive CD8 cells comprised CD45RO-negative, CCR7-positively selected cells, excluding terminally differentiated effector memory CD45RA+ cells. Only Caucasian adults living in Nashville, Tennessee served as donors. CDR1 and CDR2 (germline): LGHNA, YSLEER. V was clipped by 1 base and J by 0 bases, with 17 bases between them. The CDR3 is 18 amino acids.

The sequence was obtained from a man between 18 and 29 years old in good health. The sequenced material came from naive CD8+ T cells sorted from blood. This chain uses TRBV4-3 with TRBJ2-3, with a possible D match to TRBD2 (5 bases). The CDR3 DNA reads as TGCGCCAGCAGCCAAGGGCTTCAGTGGGAGACTAGCACAGATACGCAGTATTTT. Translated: CASSQGLQWETSTDTQYF.